The present T cell receptor beta chain was sequenced within a study of blood T cell repertoires in COVID-19. This clone was detected only once. The sample has other DNA sequences that encode this CDR3 too. Per the germline V gene, CDR1 is SGHTA and CDR2 is FQGTGA. The junction had 5 bases not matched to a gene; V was cut back by 5 bases and J by 4 bases. The CDR3 spans 15 residues. Measured with immunoSEQ multiplex PCR; TCRdb has only the in-frame clones, and not every one. Altogether approximately 150,000 clones are present, around 80% being singletons, with the ten largest covering roughly 15%. Sequenced material: peripheral blood. This rearrangement joins TRBV7-3 to TRBJ2-2; 9 bases line up with TRBD1. The source of this sequence is a man aged 50 to 60 with acute or convalescent COVID-19. The CDR3 sequence is CASSQTGGGTGELFF. CDR3 DNA: TGTGCCAGCAGCCAAACAGGGGGCGGCACCGGGGAGCTGTTTTTT. Using reference TRBV7-3 and TRBJ2-2 for the parts outside the CDR3, the full variable domain is GAGVSQTPSNKVTEKGKYVELRCDPISGHTALYWYRQSLGQGPEFLIYFQGTGAADDSGLPNDRFFAVRPEGSVSTLKIQRTERGDSAVYLCASSQTGGGTGELFFGEGSRLTVL.